These 3 T cell receptor beta chains were all obtained from the same sample, sequenced in a study of OX40 agonist ivuxolimab in advanced cancers. TCRdb's table, derived via immunoSEQ multiplex PCR, lists solely in-frame clones and lacks some. The sample consists of about 77,000 clones, over 85% of them appearing once. The specimen comprised CD4+ or CD8+ T cells sorted from blood, sampled in a trial of the OX40 agonist ivuxolimab. The receptor source for this set is an adult with an advanced solid tumor such as melanoma, head and neck, liver or kidney cancer.

The CDR3 DNA reads as TGCGCCAGCAGCGCACCGGCCAGAAAAAACATTCAGTACTTC. Amino acid sequence: CASSAPARKNIQYF. The genes are TRBV4-1 and TRBJ2-4; D call uncertain. CDR3 size: 14 residues. Trimming pared 5 bases from V and 4 bases from J, leaving 12 bases between. Germline V gives CDR1 MGHRA, CDR2 YSYEKL.

The chain combines TRBV6-5 with TRBJ2-2; no reliable D call. The CDR3 runs 16 residues. Trimming took off 0 bases at V and 0 bases at J, with 8 bases between the two ends. Germline lookup yields CDR1 MNHEY and CDR2 SVGAGI. This chain's CDR3 is CASSYSVTSNTGELFF. CDR3 DNA sequence: TGTGCCAGCAGTTACTCAGTGACATCGAACACCGGGGAGCTGTTTTTT.

The chain uses TRBV18 and TRBJ1-1; TRBD1 is a possible D gene (5 bases). Germline CDR1 KGHSH, CDR2 LQKENI. The CDR3 is made up of 15 amino acids. The V end lost 3 bases, the J end lost 1 base, and 12 bases lay between the germline ends. The CDR3 DNA sequence: TGTGCCAGCTCACCTCTACAGGTTTCGAACACTGAAGCTTTCTTT. It is translated as CASSPLQVSNTEAFF.